These 27 T cell receptor beta chains share one sample of origin, sequenced in a study of cytomegalovirus exposure and HLA in healthy donors. With 60 Vbeta and 13 Jbeta primers, the PCR was carried out. The method was immunoSEQ multiplex PCR; TCRdb's version includes in-frame clones alone and lacks a portion of them. This sample's table has 120,000 to 150,000 clones. Material for sequencing was PBMCs. These receptors all stem from a woman in her fifties or sixties in good health and CMV-seronegative.

The rearrangement links TRBV4-1 to TRBJ1-2, with D possibly matching TRBD1 (6 bases). Looked up from germline, CDR1 is MGHRA and CDR2 is YSYEKL. V lost 1 base and J 4 bases, leaving 7 bases between the germline ends. The CDR3 is 13 residues long. This CDR3 is CASSQGDIYGYTF. DNA for the CDR3: TGCGCCAGCAGCCAAGGGGACATCTATGGCTACACCTTC.

This chain links TRBV29-1 with TRBJ1-1; 11 nucleotides align to TRBD1. This CDR3 contains 17 residues. With V trimmed by 0 bases and J by 1 base, 7 bases remained unmatched. Germline assignment: CDR1 SQVTM and CDR2 ANQGSEA. The CDR3 coding sequence is TGCAGCGTTGAAGATCACTGGGACAGGGGGGGGAACACTGAAGCTTTCTTT. Translation: CSVEDHWDRGGNTEAFF.

The genes are TRBV15 and TRBJ2-7; D is perhaps TRBD1 (6 bases). The CDR3 is 14 amino acids. Germline V gene sequence: CDR1 LNHNV, CDR2 YYDKDF (reference sequence). V shed 5 bases and J shed 2 bases, with 13 bases lying between them. CDR3 amino acids: CATSPDRLTYEQYF. In nucleotides, the CDR3 is TGTGCCACCAGCCCCGACAGGCTTACCTACGAGCAGTACTTC.

The CDR3 here is CASSSDRGRTDTQYF. CDR3 nucleotides: TGTGCCAGCAGCAGCGACAGGGGTCGCACAGATACGCAGTATTTT. This sequence joins TRBV9 and TRBJ2-3; 8 nucleotides agree with TRBD1. Germline assignment: CDR1 SGDLS and CDR2 YYNGEE. This CDR3 comprises 15 residues. Trimming at V came to 4 bases and at J to 1 base, leaving 5 bases not matched to a gene. The full variable domain, completed using reference TRBV9 and TRBJ2-3, is DSGVTQTPKHLITATGQRVTLRCSPRSGDLSVYWYQQSLDQGLQFLIQYYNGEERAKGNILERFSAQQFPDLHSELNLSSLELGDSALYFCASSSDRGRTDTQYFGPGTRLTVL.

This chain uses TRBV27 with TRBJ1-2; no clear D gene. V shed 0 bases and J shed 8 bases, with 13 bases lying between them. There are 14 residues in the CDR3. Per the germline V gene, CDR1 is MNHEY and CDR2 is SMNVEV (reference sequence). The chain's CDR3 is CASSLSRGRGGYTF. In DNA form, the CDR3 reads TGTGCCAGCAGTTTATCGAGAGGGCGGGGAGGCTACACCTTC.

The rearrangement joins TRBV19 to TRBJ2-7; a weak D match, TRBD1 (6 bases). Germline V gene data show CDR1 as LNHDA and CDR2 as SQIVND (reference sequence). V shed 5 bases and J shed 0 bases, with 14 bases lying between them. The CDR3 is 15 amino acids. In nucleotides, the CDR3 is TGTGCCAGTAGTGTTCAGGGGAAGGGCTCCTACGAGCAGTACTTC. Protein product: CASSVQGKGSYEQYF.

The chain joins TRBV6-1 to TRBJ2-5; TRBD2 matches at 9 bases. This CDR3 region has 14 residues. Germline trimming cut 5 bases from V and 2 bases from J; bases unmatched to any gene: 3. CDR1 and CDR2 (germline): MNHNS, SASEGT. The CDR3 protein is CASSSGGLQETQYF. The CDR3 DNA follows: TGTGCCAGCAGTAGCGGGGGGTTACAAGAGACCCAGTACTTC.

V is TRBV7-3 and J is TRBJ2-3, with 10 positions matching TRBD1. Trimming at V came to 4 bases and at J to 1 base, leaving 5 bases not matched to a gene. CDR3 size: 16 residues. The germline V gene has CDR1 SGHTA and CDR2 FQGTGA. Here the CDR3 DNA reads TGTGCCAGCAGCTGGACGACAGGGGGCGGCACAGATACGCAGTATTTT. Translated, it gives CASSWTTGGGTDTQYF.

This chain joins TRBV4-1 and TRBJ1-3; D remains unclear. CDR1 and CDR2 (germline): MGHRA, YSYEKL. V lost 0 bases and J 0 bases, leaving 12 bases between the germline ends. The CDR3 has 17 residues. The CDR3 DNA follows: TGCGCCAGCAGCCAAGATCGATTTGAGTACTCTGGAAACACCATATATTTT. Translating it yields CASSQDRFEYSGNTIYF.

This chain uses TRBV7-2 with TRBJ2-3; 7 positions match TRBD1. V lost 1 base, J lost 5 bases, and 9 bases stayed unmatched. The CDR3 consists of 16 residues. Germline loops: CDR1 SGHTA, CDR2 FQGNSA. The CDR3 sequence: CASSLGPNRQGDTQYF. CDR3 nucleotide sequence: TGTGCCAGCAGCTTAGGGCCTAACCGACAGGGAGATACGCAGTATTTT.

This chain uses TRBV19 with TRBJ2-7, with 7 bases aligning to TRBD1. The germline V gene has CDR1 LNHDA and CDR2 SQIVND (reference sequence). The CDR3 covers 14 residues. After removal of 4 bases from V and 3 bases from J, the junction contained 6 bases not matched to a gene. In DNA, the CDR3 is TGTGCCAGTAGTAGAAGGGACAGCGGCTACGAGCAGTACTTC. Amino acid sequence: CASSRRDSGYEQYF. The whole variable domain, filled in from reference TRBV19 and TRBJ2-7, reads DGGITQSPKYLFRKEGQNVTLSCEQNLNHDAMYWYRQDPGQGLRLIYYSQIVNDFQKGDIAEGYSVSREKKESFPLTVTSAQKNPTAFYLCASSRRDSGYEQYFGPGTRLTVT.

The V gene is TRBV5-5, the J gene TRBJ1-5; D is possibly TRBD1 (6 bases). Trimming shortened V by 4 bases and J by 5 bases, and 10 bases separated the two germline ends. The V gene's germline CDR1 is SGHKS and CDR2 YYEKEE (reference sequence). This CDR3 spans 13 amino acids. The CDR3 DNA sequence: TGTGCCAGCAGCCCGGACAGTGATCAGCCCCAGCATTTT. This codes for CASSPDSDQPQHF.

The chain couples TRBV5-1 to TRBJ2-7; D possibly corresponds to TRBD1 (6 bases). This CDR3 has 11 residues. Germline loops: CDR1 SGHRS, CDR2 YFSETQ. The V end lost 4 bases, the J end lost 10 bases, and 12 bases lay between the germline ends. Here the CDR3 DNA reads TGCGCCAGCAGCGGCGGACAGCTCCAGTACTTC. Protein product: CASSGGQLQYF.

The chain employs TRBV5-6 and TRBJ2-3; TRBD2 might be the D (6 bases). V shed 2 bases and J shed 3 bases, with 19 bases lying between them. CDR1 SGHDT and CDR2 YYEEEE come from the germline V gene. CDR3 length: 17 amino acids. This chain's CDR3 is CASSFSSGDGLTDTQYF. The CDR3 DNA follows: TGTGCCAGCAGCTTCAGCTCGGGGGACGGATTGACAGATACGCAGTATTTT.

The chain joins TRBV11-1 to TRBJ2-5; tentatively, D is TRBD2 (5 bases). The CDR3 totals 14 residues. V was trimmed by 6 bases and J by 1 base, leaving 12 bases between them. Germline V gives CDR1 SGHAT, CDR2 FQDESV (reference sequence). In nucleotides, the CDR3 is TGTGCCAGCAGGAAACGGGGTCCCCAAGAGACCCAGTACTTC. Translated, it gives CASRKRGPQETQYF.

V and J are TRBV5-5 and TRBJ2-7; 8 bases are shared with TRBD1. V dropped 0 bases and J dropped 6; count of bases not matched to a gene: 2. This CDR3 has 13 amino acids. Looked up from germline, CDR1 is SGHKS and CDR2 is YYEKEE (reference sequence). The CDR3, as DNA: TGTGCCAGCAGCTTGGGGACAGGGACCGAGCAGTACTTC. As protein: CASSLGTGTEQYF.

V gene TRBV18 combines with J gene TRBJ2-2; 11 bases are a match to TRBD1. After removal of 3 bases from V and 4 bases from J, the junction contained 4 bases not matched to a gene. This CDR3 spans 16 amino acids. Per germline, CDR1 KGHSH and CDR2 LQKENI. CDR3 coding DNA: TGTGCCAGCTCACCGACGGGACAGGGGGGCACCGGGGAGCTGTTTTTT. Residues: CASSPTGQGGTGELFF.

This chain connects TRBV5-6 to TRBJ2-7, with D possibly matching TRBD1 (5 bases). Germline V CDR1 and CDR2: SGHDT, YYEEEE. The CDR3 contains 13 residues. The germline V and J ends were trimmed by 7 bases and 6 bases, with 17 bases remaining between them. This chain's CDR3 is CASAYRLRSEQYF. DNA of the CDR3: TGTGCCAGCGCCTACAGGTTGAGGAGCGAGCAGTACTTC. Complete variable domain (other parts from reference TRBV5-6 and TRBJ2-7): DAGVTQSPTHLIKTRGQQVTLRCSPKSGHDTVSWYQQALGQGPQFIFQYYEEEERQRGNFPDRFSGHQFPNYSSELNVNALLLGDSALYLCASAYRLRSEQYFGPGTRLTVT.

The V and J genes are TRBV5-1 and TRBJ1-1, with D perhaps TRBD1 (5 bases). The CDR3 length is 13 residues. The germline V gene has CDR1 SGHRS and CDR2 YFSETQ. V lost 3 bases, J lost 3 bases, and 9 bases lay in between. CDR3 in amino acids: CASSSRGDTEAFF. The CDR3 bases are TGCGCCAGCAGCTCCCGGGGGGACACTGAAGCTTTCTTT.

V usage is TRBV5-5 and J usage is TRBJ1-5; tentatively, D is TRBD1 (5 bases). Per germline, CDR1 SGHKS and CDR2 YYEKEE (reference sequence). This CDR3 region has 16 residues. Deletions cut 4 bases from V and 3 bases from J, with 17 bases between. The chain's CDR3 is CASSPWEGTLNQPQHF. CDR3 DNA sequence: TGTGCCAGCAGCCCCTGGGAGGGGACCCTCAATCAGCCCCAGCATTTT.

V gene TRBV11-2 combines with J gene TRBJ2-3; 12 nucleotides agree with TRBD2. V shed 5 bases, J shed 4 bases, and the junction held 16 bases outside the gene matches. The CDR3 length is 19 residues. CDR1 is SGHAT, CDR2 FQNNGV, per germline. The CDR3 sequence is CASSNRPISSGGASDTQYF. CDR3 DNA: TGTGCCAGCAGCAACCGCCCGATCTCTAGCGGGGGGGCCTCAGATACGCAGTATTTT.

The rearrangement links TRBV30 to TRBJ2-2; no definite D call. Germline V lookup: CDR1 GTSNPN, CDR2 SVGIG (reference sequence). The CDR3 length is 15 residues. Trimming removed 0 bases from V and 5 bases from J, with 13 bases in between. The CDR3 loop is CAWSVPWSNTGELFF. The CDR3 DNA is TGTGCCTGGAGTGTCCCCTGGTCTAATACCGGGGAGCTGTTTTTT.

This chain joins TRBV12-5 and TRBJ2-1; unclear D gene. Trimming took 0 bases from V and 1 from J, leaving 13 bases between them. CDR1 and CDR2 (germline): LGHNT, FRNRAP. The CDR3 has 17 amino acids. Written as DNA, the CDR3 is TGTGCTAGTGGTTTGGTAGGTGGCGGCAGATCCTACAATGAGCAGTTCTTC. Protein: CASGLVGGGRSYNEQFF. The whole variable domain, remainder taken from reference TRBV12-5 and TRBJ2-1, is DARVTQTPRHKVTEMGQEVTMRCQPILGHNTVFWYRQTMMQGLELLAYFRNRAPLDDSGMPKDRFSAEMPDATLATLKIQPSEPRDSAVYFCASGLVGGGRSYNEQFFGPGTRLTVL.

The chain has TRBV15 and TRBJ1-2; 11 bases agree with TRBD1. Losses at the gene ends were 0 bases for V and 7 bases for J; bases not matched to a gene: 7. Germline-derived CDR1 and CDR2 are LNHNV and YYDKDF (reference sequence). CDR3 length equals 16 residues. The CDR3 protein is CATSRDWDRGFGGYTF. The CDR3 bases are TGTGCCACCAGCAGAGACTGGGACAGGGGGTTCGGTGGCTACACCTTC.

This rearrangement joins TRBV15 to TRBJ1-4; D possibly corresponds to TRBD1 (6 bases). The CDR3 is made up of 15 amino acids. The V end lost 0 bases, the J end lost 6 bases, and 11 bases lay between the germline ends. From germline, CDR1 is LNHNV and CDR2 YYDKDF (reference sequence). The CDR3 nucleotides read TGTGCCACCAGCAGAGAATTAACAGGGTATGAAAAACTGTTTTTT. Translating gives CATSRELTGYEKLFF.

V gene TRBV2 combines with J gene TRBJ2-1, with D perhaps TRBD1 (6 bases). V was shortened by 5 bases and J by 7 bases, with 18 bases between the two germline ends. The CDR3 length is 15 residues. Germline assignment: CDR1 SNHLY and CDR2 FYNNEI. In nucleotides, the CDR3 is TGTGCCAGCAGTTATGGGACACTTGGGGGTAATGAGCAGTTCTTC. Encoded protein: CASSYGTLGGNEQFF. The full variable domain, completed using reference TRBV2 and TRBJ2-1, is EPEVTQTPSHQVTQMGQEVILRCVPISNHLYFYWYRQILGQKVEFLVSFYNNEISEKSEIFDDQFSVERPDGSNFTLKIRSTKLEDSAMYFCASSYGTLGGNEQFFGPGTRLTVL.

The chain couples TRBV19 to TRBJ2-7; 7 nucleotides match TRBD2. V lost 8 bases and J lost 4; bases outside the gene matches: 14. Germline lookup yields CDR1 LNHDA and CDR2 SQIVND (reference sequence). There are 15 residues in the CDR3. DNA of the CDR3: TGTGCCAGTTCCCCCCGAGGACTAGGTGGGTACGAGCAGTACTTC. Protein sequence: CASSPRGLGGYEQYF. Full variable domain (rest looked up from reference TRBV19 and TRBJ2-7): DGGITQSPKYLFRKEGQNVTLSCEQNLNHDAMYWYRQDPGQGLRLIYYSQIVNDFQKGDIAEGYSVSREKKESFPLTVTSAQKNPTAFYLCASSPRGLGGYEQYFGPGTRLTVT.